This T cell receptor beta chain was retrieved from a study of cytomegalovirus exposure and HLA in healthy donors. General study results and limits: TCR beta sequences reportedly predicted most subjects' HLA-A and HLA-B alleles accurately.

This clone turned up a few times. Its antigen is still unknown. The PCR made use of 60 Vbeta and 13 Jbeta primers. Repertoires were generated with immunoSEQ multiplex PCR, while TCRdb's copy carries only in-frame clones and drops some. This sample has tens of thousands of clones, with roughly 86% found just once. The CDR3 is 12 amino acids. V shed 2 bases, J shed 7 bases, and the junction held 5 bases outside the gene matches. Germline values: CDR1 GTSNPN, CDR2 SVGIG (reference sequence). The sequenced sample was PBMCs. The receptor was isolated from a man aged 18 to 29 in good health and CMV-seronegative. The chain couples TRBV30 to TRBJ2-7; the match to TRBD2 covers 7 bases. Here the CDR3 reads CAWSWSGTEQYF. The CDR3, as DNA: TGTGCCTGGAGTTGGAGCGGGACGGAGCAGTACTTC.